The clone carrying this T cell receptor beta chain was picked up a small number of times. What it binds is not known. Germline loops: CDR1 SEHNR, CDR2 FQNEAQ (reference sequence). The CDR3 sequence is 15 residues long. V shed 4 bases and J 6 bases; nucleotides not matched to a gene: 11. The data were obtained in a study of beta chain features in type 1 diabetes. Overall study: Cell yields, age and gender were similar between patients and healthy donors. Study results and caveats: PCR could preferentially amplify shorter templates, alike in patients and controls. A closer apparent resemblance between naive, central memory and Treg TCRB repertoires was seen in patients than in healthy donors.

Every bit of the isolated RNA underwent reverse transcription, so sequencing read expressed TCRB transcripts. Around 3.8 million reads per sample were averaged for naive, central memory and regulatory samples. Repertoires were generated with immunoSEQ multiplex PCR, while TCRdb's copy carries only in-frame clones and drops some. Here the sample spans under 450,000 clones, less than 15% being singletons. The clonotype was recovered from a woman between 18 and 29 years old in good health. The chain combines TRBV7-9 with TRBJ1-1; 7 bases are shared with TRBD1. The sequenced material came from naive CD4+ T cells from blood. The CDR3 spells CASSSKTGQRAEAFF. CDR3 in DNA: TGTGCCAGCAGCTCCAAGACAGGGCAGAGGGCTGAAGCTTTCTTT.